These T cell receptor beta chains were read from a single sample in a study of T cell responses to AZD1222 COVID-19 vaccine. The table came from immunoSEQ multiplex PCR; TCRdb's copy has only in-frame clones and leaves some out. The sample yields around 170,000 clones, roughly 88% seen once. Sequenced here: peripheral blood, sampled 28 days after the second AZD1222 dose. All receptors derive from an adult who received the AZD1222 COVID-19 vaccine. Each CDR3 is given with its conserved first and last residue. D genes are given only for firm matches. The size of a clone is reported for some rows only, either as once, few or many, or as a class for expanded clones.

CDR3 length,clone size,V gene,J gene,D gene,CDR3 DNA,CDR3 protein
13,.,TRBV7-2,TRBJ2-1,.,TGTGCCAGCAGCCCCAGCGTGGGGTATGAGCAGTTCTTC,CASSPSVGYEQFF
12,.,TRBV6-6,TRBJ1-5,TRBD1,TGTGCCAGCAGTTACGGGACAGGGGAGGGGCATTTT,CASSYGTGEGHF
11,.,TRBV5-1,TRBJ2-3,.,TGCGCCAGCAGCTTGGCAGATACGCAGTATTTT,CASSLADTQYF
15,.,TRBV5-1,TRBJ2-7,TRBD2,TGCGCCAGCAGCCCCACAGCGGGGAGAGCCTACGAGCAGTACTTC,CASSPTAGRAYEQYF
16,.,TRBV4-2,TRBJ1-5,TRBD1,TGTGCCAGCAGCCAAGGTGAAACAGGGGAAGGCCAGCCCCAGCATTTT,CASSQGETGEGQPQHF
17,.,TRBV9,TRBJ1-6,.,TGTGCCAGCAGCGCGCCTTTAGGGCAGGACGATAATTCACCCCTCCACTTT,CASSAPLGQDDNSPLHF
16,.,TRBV5-1,TRBJ2-3,.,TGCGCCAGCAGCTTGGCCCGTCTACCAGGGGCGGATACGCAGTATTTT,CASSLARLPGADTQYF
13,.,TRBV12-3/TRBV12-4,TRBJ2-7,TRBD2,TGTGCCAGCAGTCCCCGGGGGGAATCCGAGCAGTACTTC,CASSPRGESEQYF
12,few,TRBV19,TRBJ2-2,.,TGTGCCAGCTCCTGGTTCACCGGGGAGCTGTTTTTT,CASSWFTGELFF
15,.,TRBV5-1,TRBJ2-7,TRBD2,TGCGCCAGCGCGGGGGGCGGAGGGAACGGGTACGAGCAGTACTTC,CASAGGGGNGYEQYF
13,few,TRBV7-8,TRBJ2-7,.,TGTGCCAGCAGCTTAGCCAGAACCTACGAGCAGTACTTC,CASSLARTYEQYF
18,.,TRBV10-3,TRBJ2-2,TRBD2,TGTGCCATCAGTGACGGACTAGCGGGGGGATCGAACACCGGGGAGCTGTTTTTT,CAISDGLAGGSNTGELFF
14,.,TRBV7-9,TRBJ2-1,.,TGTGCCAGCAGCGTAACCGGGACATGGGATGAGCAGTTCTTC,CASSVTGTWDEQFF
15,.,TRBV19,TRBJ2-5,TRBD1,TGTGCCAGTACGACCGGGACAGGGGGCGGTGAGACCCAGTACTTC,CASTTGTGGGETQYF
13,.,TRBV27,TRBJ1-2,.,TGTGCCAGCAGTTTCTCACACGGGGGCGGCTACACCTTC,CASSFSHGGGYTF
17,few,TRBV9,TRBJ2-7,.,TGTGCCAGCAGCCCCCATTCCACCGAGGGTTTTGGGTTCGAGCAGTACTTC,CASSPHSTEGFGFEQYF
16,few,TRBV18,TRBJ1-5,.,TGTGCCAGCTCACCACTGCAGCACTATAGCAATCAGCCCCAGCATTTT,CASSPLQHYSNQPQHF
14,.,TRBV19,TRBJ1-6,.,TGTGCCAGTAGTCCCCCCGGAGGGGGTTCACCCCTCCACTTT,CASSPPGGGSPLHF
16,.,TRBV5-4,TRBJ2-2,.,TGTGCCAGCAGCTTGCTCGGGACCCCGGGAGTGGGGGAGCTGTTTTTT,CASSLLGTPGVGELFF
13,.,TRBV20-1,TRBJ1-5,TRBD1,TGCAGTGCTAGTTGGACAGGGGATCAGCCCCAGCATTTT,CSASWTGDQPQHF
14,.,TRBV28,TRBJ2-7,TRBD1,TGTGCCAGCAGTGAGACAGGGCAGCTCTACGAGCAGTACTTC,CASSETGQLYEQYF
15,few,TRBV9,TRBJ2-1,.,TGTGCCAGCAGCGCTGGGACCCAGAGGTACAATGAGCAGTTCTTC,CASSAGTQRYNEQFF
15,.,TRBV5-1,TRBJ1-3,.,TGCGCCAGCAGCCTGACAGGAAACTCTGGAAACACCATATATTTT,CASSLTGNSGNTIYF
15,.,TRBV5-3,TRBJ2-7,TRBD2,TGTGCCAGAAGCCTACTAGCGGGGGGTTCCTACGAGCAGTACTTC,CARSLLAGGSYEQYF